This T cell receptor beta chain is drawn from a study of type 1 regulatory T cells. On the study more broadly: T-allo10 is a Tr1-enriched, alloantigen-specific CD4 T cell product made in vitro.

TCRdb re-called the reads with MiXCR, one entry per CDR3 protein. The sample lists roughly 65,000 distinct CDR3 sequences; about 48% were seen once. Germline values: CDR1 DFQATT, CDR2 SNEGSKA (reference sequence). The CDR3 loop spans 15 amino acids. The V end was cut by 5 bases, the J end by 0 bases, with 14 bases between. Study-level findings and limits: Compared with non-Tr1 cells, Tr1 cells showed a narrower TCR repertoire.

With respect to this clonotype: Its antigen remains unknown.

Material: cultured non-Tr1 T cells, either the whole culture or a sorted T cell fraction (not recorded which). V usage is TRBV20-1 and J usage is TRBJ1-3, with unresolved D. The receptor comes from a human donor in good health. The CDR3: CSAGRGLISGNTIYF. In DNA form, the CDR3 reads TGCAGTGCTGGCCGAGGGCTTATCTCTGGAAACACCATATATTTT.